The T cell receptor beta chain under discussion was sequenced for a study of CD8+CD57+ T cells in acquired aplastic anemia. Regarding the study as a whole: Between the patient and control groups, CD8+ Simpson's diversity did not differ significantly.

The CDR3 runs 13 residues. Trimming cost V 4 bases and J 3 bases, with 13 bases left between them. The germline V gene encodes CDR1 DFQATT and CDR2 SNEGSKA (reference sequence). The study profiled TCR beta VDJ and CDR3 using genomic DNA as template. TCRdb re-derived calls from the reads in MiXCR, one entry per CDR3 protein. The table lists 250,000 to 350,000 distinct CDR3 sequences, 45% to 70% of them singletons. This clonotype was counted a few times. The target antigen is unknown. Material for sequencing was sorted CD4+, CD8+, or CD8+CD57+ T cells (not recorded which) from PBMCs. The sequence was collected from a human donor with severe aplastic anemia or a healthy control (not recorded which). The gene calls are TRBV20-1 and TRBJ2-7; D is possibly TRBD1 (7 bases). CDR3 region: CSATSGGLYEQYF. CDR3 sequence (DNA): TGCAGTGCTACGTCAGGGGGGCTCTACGAGCAGTACTTC.